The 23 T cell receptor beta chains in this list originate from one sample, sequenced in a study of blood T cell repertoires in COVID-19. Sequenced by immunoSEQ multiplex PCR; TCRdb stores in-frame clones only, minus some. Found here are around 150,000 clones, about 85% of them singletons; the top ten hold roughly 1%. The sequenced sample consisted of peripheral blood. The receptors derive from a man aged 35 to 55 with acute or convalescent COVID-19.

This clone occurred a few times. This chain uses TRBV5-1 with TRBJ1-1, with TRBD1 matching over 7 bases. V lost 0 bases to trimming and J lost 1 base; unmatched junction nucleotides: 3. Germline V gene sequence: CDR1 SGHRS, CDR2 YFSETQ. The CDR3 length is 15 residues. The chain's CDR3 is CASSLAGTANTEAFF. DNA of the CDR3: TGCGCCAGCAGCTTGGCCGGGACAGCGAACACTGAAGCTTTCTTT.

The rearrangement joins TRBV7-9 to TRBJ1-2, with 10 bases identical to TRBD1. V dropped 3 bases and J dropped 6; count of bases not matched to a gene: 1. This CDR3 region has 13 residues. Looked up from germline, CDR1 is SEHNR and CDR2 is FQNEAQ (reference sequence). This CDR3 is CASSLDRGDGYTF. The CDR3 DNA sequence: TGTGCCAGCAGCTTGGACAGGGGGGATGGCTACACCTTC.

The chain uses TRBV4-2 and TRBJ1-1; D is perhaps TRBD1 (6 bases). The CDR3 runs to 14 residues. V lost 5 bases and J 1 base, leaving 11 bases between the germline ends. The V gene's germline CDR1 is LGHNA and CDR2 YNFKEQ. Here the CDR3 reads CASSLRGGNTEAFF. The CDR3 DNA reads TGTGCCAGCAGCTTAAGAGGGGGGAACACTGAAGCTTTCTTT.

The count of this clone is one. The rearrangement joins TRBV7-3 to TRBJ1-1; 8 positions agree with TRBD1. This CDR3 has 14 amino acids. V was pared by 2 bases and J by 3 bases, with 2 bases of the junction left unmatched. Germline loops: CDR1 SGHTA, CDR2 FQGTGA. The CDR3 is CASSLGRGHTEAFF. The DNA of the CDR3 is TGTGCCAGCAGCTTAGGCAGGGGGCACACTGAAGCTTTCTTT.

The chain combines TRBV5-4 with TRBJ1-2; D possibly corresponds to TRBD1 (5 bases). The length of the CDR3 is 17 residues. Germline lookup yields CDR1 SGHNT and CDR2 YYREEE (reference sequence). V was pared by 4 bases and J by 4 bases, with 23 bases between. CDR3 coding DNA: TGTGCCAGCAGCGTATTCGGGGGGGGATCCCGAGGCTATGGCTACACCTTC. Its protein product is CASSVFGGGSRGYGYTF.

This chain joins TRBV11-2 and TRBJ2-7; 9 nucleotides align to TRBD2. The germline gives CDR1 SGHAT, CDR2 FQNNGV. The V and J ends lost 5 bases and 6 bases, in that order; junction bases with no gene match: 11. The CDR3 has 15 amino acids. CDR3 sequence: CASSPRVAGGTEQYF. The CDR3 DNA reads TGTGCCAGCAGCCCCAGGGTGGCGGGAGGGACCGAGCAGTACTTC.

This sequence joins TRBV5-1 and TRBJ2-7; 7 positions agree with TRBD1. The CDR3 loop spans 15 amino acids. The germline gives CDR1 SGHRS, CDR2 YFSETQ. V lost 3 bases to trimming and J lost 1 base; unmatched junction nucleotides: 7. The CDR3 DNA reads TGCGCCAGCAGCTCTTCGACAGGGTTATCCTACGAGCAGTACTTC. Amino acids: CASSSSTGLSYEQYF. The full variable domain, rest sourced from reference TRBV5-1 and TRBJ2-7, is KAGVTQTPRYLIKTRGQQVTLSCSPISGHRSVSWYQQTPGQGLQFLFEYFSETQRNKGNFPGRFSGRQFSNSRSEMNVSTLELGDSALYLCASSSSTGLSYEQYFGPGTRLTVT.

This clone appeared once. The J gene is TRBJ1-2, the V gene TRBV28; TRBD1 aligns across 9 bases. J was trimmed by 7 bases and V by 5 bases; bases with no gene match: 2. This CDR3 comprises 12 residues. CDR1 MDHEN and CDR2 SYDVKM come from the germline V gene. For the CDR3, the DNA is TGTGCCAGCAGTGGGGACAGGGTTGGCTACACCTTC. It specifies CASSGDRVGYTF.

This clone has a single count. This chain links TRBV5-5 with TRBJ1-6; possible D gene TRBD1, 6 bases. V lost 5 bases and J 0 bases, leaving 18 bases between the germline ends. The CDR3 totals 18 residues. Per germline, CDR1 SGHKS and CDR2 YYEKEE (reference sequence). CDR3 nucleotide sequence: TGTGCCAGCAGTTCCCGGGGGGGCCCCGTCTCCTATAATTCACCCCTCCACTTT. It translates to CASSSRGGPVSYNSPLHF.

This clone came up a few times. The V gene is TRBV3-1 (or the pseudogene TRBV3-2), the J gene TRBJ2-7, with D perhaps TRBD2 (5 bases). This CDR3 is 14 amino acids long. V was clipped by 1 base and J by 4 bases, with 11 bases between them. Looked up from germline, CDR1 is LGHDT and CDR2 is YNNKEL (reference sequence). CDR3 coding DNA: TGTGCCAGCAGCCAAGTTGTAGGGAGTTACGAGCAGTACTTC. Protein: CASSQVVGSYEQYF.

CDR3 protein: CSVGWEGTEAFF. The CDR3 coding sequence is TGCAGCGTTGGTTGGGAGGGGACTGAAGCTTTCTTT. The V call is TRBV29-1, the J call TRBJ1-1; D may be TRBD1 (5 bases). CDR1 and CDR2 from the germline V gene are SQVTM and ANQGSEA. Trimming removed 4 bases from V and 5 bases from J, with 11 bases in between. The CDR3 has 12 residues.

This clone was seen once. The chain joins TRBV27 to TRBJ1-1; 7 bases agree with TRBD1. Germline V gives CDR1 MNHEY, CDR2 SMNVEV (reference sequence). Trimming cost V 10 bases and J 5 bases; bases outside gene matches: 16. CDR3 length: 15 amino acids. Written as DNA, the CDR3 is TGTGCCACCTCAACTCAAACAGGGGCGTGGACTGAAGCTTTCTTT. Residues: CATSTQTGAWTEAFF.

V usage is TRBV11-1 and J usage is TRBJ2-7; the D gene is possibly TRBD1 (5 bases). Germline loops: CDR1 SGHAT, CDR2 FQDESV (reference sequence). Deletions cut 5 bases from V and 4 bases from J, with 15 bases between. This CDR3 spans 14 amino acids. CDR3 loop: CASSTAGQVYEQYF. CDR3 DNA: TGTGCCAGCAGCACCGCAGGGCAAGTTTACGAGCAGTACTTC.

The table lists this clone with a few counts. As DNA, the CDR3 is TGTGCCAGCAGATCCTCGTGGGGGCTGGATGGCTACACCTTC. Residues: CASRSSWGLDGYTF. The chain is built from TRBV27 and TRBJ1-2; perhaps TRBD1 as D (6 bases). Germline V gene sequence: CDR1 MNHEY, CDR2 SMNVEV (reference sequence). The CDR3 has 14 residues. The ends were cut back, 6 bases at V and 6 bases at J, with 17 bases in the middle.

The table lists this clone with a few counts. CDR3 region: CASNREGLYNEQFF. CDR3 DNA sequence: TGTGCCAGCAATCGGGAGGGCTTATACAATGAGCAGTTCTTC. The V gene is TRBV6-5, the J gene TRBJ2-1, with TRBD2 matching 8 bases. Germline CDR1 MNHEY, CDR2 SVGAGI. The CDR3 length is 14 residues. The V and J ends lost 7 bases and 4 bases, in that order; junction bases with no gene match: 6.

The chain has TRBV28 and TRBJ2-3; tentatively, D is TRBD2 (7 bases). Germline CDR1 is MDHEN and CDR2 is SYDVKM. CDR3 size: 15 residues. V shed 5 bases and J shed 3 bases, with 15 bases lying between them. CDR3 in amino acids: CASSGGAGTTDTQYF. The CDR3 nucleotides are TGTGCCAGCAGTGGGGGGGCGGGGACTACAGATACGCAGTATTTT.

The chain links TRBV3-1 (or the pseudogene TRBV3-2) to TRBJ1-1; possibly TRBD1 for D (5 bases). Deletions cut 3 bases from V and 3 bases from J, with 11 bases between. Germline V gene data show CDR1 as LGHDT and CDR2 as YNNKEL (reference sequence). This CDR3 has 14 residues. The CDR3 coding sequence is TGTGCCAGCAGCCAGCGGGGAGGGGACACTGAAGCTTTCTTT. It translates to CASSQRGGDTEAFF.

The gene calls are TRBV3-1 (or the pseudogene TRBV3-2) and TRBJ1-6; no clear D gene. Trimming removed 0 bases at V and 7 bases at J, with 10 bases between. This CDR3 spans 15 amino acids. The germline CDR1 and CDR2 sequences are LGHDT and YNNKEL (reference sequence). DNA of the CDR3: TGTGCCAGCAGCCAAGATTTTGGCGGGAATTCACCCCTCCACTTT. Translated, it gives CASSQDFGGNSPLHF.

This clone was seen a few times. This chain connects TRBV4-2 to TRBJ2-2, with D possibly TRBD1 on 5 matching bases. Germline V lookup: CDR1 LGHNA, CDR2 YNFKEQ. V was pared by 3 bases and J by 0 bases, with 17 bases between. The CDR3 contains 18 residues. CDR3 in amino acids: CASSHSDRTSSNTGELFF. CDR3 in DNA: TGTGCCAGCAGCCATTCGGATAGGACATCCTCGAACACCGGGGAGCTGTTTTTT.

CDR3 DNA sequence: TGCAGTCTCAGAGGGGGGGTCGAGCAGTACTTC. Translation: CSLRGGVEQYF. The rearrangement uses TRBV20-1 and TRBJ2-7, with D perhaps TRBD2 (7 bases). CDR1 is DFQATT, CDR2 SNEGSKA, per germline (reference sequence). This CDR3 comprises 11 residues. V was trimmed by 8 bases and J by 6 bases, leaving 14 bases between them.

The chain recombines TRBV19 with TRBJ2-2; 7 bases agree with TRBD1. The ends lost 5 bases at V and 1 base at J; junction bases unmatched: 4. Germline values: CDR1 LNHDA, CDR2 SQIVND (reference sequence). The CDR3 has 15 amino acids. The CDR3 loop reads CASSHRGENTGELFF. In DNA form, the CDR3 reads TGTGCCAGTAGTCACAGGGGCGAGAACACCGGGGAGCTGTTTTTT.

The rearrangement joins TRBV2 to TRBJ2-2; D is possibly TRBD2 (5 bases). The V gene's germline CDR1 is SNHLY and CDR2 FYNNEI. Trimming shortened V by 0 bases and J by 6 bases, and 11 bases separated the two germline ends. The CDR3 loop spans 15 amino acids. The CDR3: CASSEARAWAGELFF. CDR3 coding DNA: TGTGCCAGCAGTGAAGCGCGGGCGTGGGCCGGGGAGCTGTTTTTT.

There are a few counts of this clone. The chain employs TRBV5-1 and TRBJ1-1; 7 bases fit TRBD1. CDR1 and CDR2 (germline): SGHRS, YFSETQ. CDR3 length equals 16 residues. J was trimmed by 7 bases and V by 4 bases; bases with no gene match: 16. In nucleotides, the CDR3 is TGCGCCAGCAGCCTCCAGCCGACAGGGTACCGGGATGAAGCTTTCTTT. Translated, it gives CASSLQPTGYRDEAFF.